This T cell receptor beta chain derives from a study of cytomegalovirus exposure and HLA in healthy donors. From germline, CDR1 is SGDLS and CDR2 YYNGEE. V lost 3 bases, J lost 3 bases, and 4 bases lay in between. This CDR3 has 12 amino acids. In the PCR, 60 Vbeta and 13 Jbeta primers were used. Method: immunoSEQ multiplex PCR; TCRdb's copy keeps in-frame clones and lacks some. The sample holds more than 85,000 clones, 60% to 75% seen once. This receptor was identified in a female donor in good health and CMV-seronegative. Source material: PBMCs. The chain links TRBV9 to TRBJ1-3; D ambiguous. CDR3 sequence: CASSELGNTIYF. The CDR3 DNA reads TGTGCCAGCAGCGAACTTGGAAACACCATATATTTT. Variable domain in full (rest from reference TRBV9 and TRBJ1-3): DSGVTQTPKHLITATGQRVTLRCSPRSGDLSVYWYQQSLDQGLQFLIQYYNGEERAKGNILERFSAQQFPDLHSELNLSSLELGDSALYFCASSELGNTIYFGEGSWLTVV.